This T cell receptor beta chain originates from a study of blood T cell repertoires in COVID-19. Background on the study: Whether acute or convalescent, the COVID-19 samples came from the United States, Italy and Spain.

Here immunoSEQ multiplex PCR was the method, and the copy in TCRdb shows in-frame clones only, minus some. The data contain 70,000 to 95,000 clones, around 84% of them singletons. This clone appeared a few times. V lost 6 bases and J lost 7, with 10 bases in between. Germline CDR1 reads SNHLY; CDR2 reads FYNNEI. The CDR3 has 11 amino acids. The source of this sequence is a woman aged 45 to 65 with acute or convalescent COVID-19. V and J are TRBV2 and TRBJ2-7; weak D call: TRBD1 (7 bases). Material for sequencing was peripheral blood. The DNA for the CDR3 is TGTGCCAGCAGCCAGGGGGGAGAGCAGTACTTC. Translated: CASSQGGEQYF.